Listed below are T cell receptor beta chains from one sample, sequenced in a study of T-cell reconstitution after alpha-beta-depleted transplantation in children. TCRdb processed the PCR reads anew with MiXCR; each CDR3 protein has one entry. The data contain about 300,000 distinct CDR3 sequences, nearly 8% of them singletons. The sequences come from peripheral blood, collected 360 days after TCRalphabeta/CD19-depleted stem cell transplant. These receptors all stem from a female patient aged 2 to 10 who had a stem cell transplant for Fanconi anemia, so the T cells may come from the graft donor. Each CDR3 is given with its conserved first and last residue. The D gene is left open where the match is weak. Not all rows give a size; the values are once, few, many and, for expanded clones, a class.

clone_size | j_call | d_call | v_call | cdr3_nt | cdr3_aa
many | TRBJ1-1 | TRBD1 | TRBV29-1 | TGCAGCGTAGACAGGGACCTAAACACTGAAGCTTTCTTT | CSVDRDLNTEAFF
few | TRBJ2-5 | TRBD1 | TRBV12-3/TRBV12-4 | TGTGCCAGCAGTTTTTGGACAGGGCAAGAGACCCAGTACTTC | CASSFWTGQETQYF
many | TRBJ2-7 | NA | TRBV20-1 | TGCAGTGCTAGCGGGAGTAGGTACGAGCAGTACTTC | CSASGSRYEQYF
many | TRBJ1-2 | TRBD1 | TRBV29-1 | TGCAGCGTGGGACAGGGACAGGCTAATGGCTACACCTTC | CSVGQGQANGYTF
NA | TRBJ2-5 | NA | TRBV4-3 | TGCGCCAGCAGCCAGGATATAGGGGTGAGGGAGACCCAGTACTTC | CASSQDIGVRETQYF
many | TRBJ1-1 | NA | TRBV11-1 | TGTGCCAGCAGTCTACAGGGAGTGTGGAACACTGAAGCTTTCTTT | CASSLQGVWNTEAFF
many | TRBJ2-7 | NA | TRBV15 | TGTGCCACCAGCAGAGGTCGAATAGGGGAGCAGTACTTC | CATSRGRIGEQYF
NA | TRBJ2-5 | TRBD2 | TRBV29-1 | TGCAGCGTGGGGGGGGATTTAGGGGAGACCCAGTACTTC | CSVGGDLGETQYF
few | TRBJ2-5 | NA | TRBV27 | TGTGCCAGCAGTTTAGGGCGAGGGAGCTTGTGGGAGACCCAGTACTTC | CASSLGRGSLWETQYF
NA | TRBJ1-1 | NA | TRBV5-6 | TGTGCCAGCAGCTTGAGGAGAAAAGAAGCTTTCTTT | CASSLRRKEAFF
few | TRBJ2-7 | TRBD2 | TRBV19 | TGTGCCAGTAGTATAGATTGGGAGGGAGGCGAGCAGTACTTC | CASSIDWEGGEQYF
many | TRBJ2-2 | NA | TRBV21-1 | TGTGCCAGCAGCAAAGGAGGACAGCAGAACACCGGGGAGCTGTTTTTT | CASSKGGQQNTGELFF
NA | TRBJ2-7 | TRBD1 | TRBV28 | TGTGCCAGCAGTAGGGAGACAGGGGTTTCCTACGAGCAGTACTTC | CASSRETGVSYEQYF
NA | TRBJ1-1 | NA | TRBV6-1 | TGTGCCAGCAGAAAGGGCTTGGGAATGAACACTGAAGCTTTCTTT | CASRKGLGMNTEAFF
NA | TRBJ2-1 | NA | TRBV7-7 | TGTGCTAGCAGCCCCGGACAGCACAATGAGCAGTTCTTC | CASSPGQHNEQFF
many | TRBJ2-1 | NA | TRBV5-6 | TGTGCCAGCAGCTTGAGGGCTTGGGTACCCTACAATGAGCAGTTCTTC | CASSLRAWVPYNEQFF
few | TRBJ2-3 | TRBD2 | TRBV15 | TGTGCCACCAGCAGAGCACCGCTCCTCGGGGCGGGGGTAACAGATACGCAGTATTTT | CATSRAPLLGAGVTDTQYF
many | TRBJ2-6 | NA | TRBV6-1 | TGTGCCAGCAGTCGGGGCCGCTCTGGGGCCAACGTCCTGACTTTC | CASSRGRSGANVLTF
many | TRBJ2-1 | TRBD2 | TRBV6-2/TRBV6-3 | TGTGCCAGCAGTTACGGGAGCGGGGGGGCCTTTAATGAGCAGTTCTTC | CASSYGSGGAFNEQFF
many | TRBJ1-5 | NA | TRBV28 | TGTGCCAGCAGTTTCTATCGGGGTAGGGGCAATCAGCCCCAGCATTTT | CASSFYRGRGNQPQHF
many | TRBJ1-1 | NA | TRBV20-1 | TGCAGTGCTCCTGACAGTTTTGGCACTGAAGCTTTCTTT | CSAPDSFGTEAFF
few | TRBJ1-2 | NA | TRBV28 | TGTGCCAGCAGGAGTTCCTATGGCTACACCTTC | CASRSSYGYTF
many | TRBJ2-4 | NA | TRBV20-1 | TGCAGTGCTAGTCTTGGAGCCAAAAACATTAAGTACTTC | CSASLGAKNIKYF
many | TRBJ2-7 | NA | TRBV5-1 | TGCGCCAGCAGCTTGGCAGGCCCCTACGAGCAGTACTTC | CASSLAGPYEQYF
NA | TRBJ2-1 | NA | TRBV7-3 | TGTGCCAGCAGCTCAGCACAGGGCAATGAGCAGTTCTTC | CASSSAQGNEQFF
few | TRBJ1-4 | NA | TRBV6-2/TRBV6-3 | TGTGCCAGCAGTTACTCTACCGTGGGGGGACCCGGAAGGGGCCCTGGGAAACTGTTTTTT | CASSYSTVGGPGRGPGKLFF
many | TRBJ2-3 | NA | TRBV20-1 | TGCAGTGTTTCCAAACTTCGATCGCGGGGCTCAGATACGCAGTATTTT | CSVSKLRSRGSDTQYF
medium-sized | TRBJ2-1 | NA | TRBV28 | TGTGCCAGCAGTTCATCGGGGACCCCGGGACTCCACTACAATGAGCAGTTCTTC | CASSSSGTPGLHYNEQFF
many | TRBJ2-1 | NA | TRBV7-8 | TGTGCCAGCAGCTTAGAGAGACCCTACAATGAGCAGTTCTTC | CASSLERPYNEQFF
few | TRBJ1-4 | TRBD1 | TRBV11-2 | TGTGCCAGCAGCTTTTACAGGGGGCTGGGTAATGAAAAACTGTTTTTT | CASSFYRGLGNEKLFF
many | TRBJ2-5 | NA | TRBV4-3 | TGCGCCAGCAGCCAAGATAGGGGAACAGGGGAGACCCAGTACTTC | CASSQDRGTGETQYF
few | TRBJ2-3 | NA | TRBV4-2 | TGTGCCAGCAGCCAAGACCCTAGCCCAGGATCAGATACGCAGTATTTT | CASSQDPSPGSDTQYF
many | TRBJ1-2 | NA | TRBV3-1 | TGTGCCAGCAGCTTTGCAGCCTATGGCTACACCTTC | CASSFAAYGYTF
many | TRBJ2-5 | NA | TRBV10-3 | TGTGCCATCAGTGATGGCAGGGGCGCGGAGACCCAGTACTTC | CAISDGRGAETQYF
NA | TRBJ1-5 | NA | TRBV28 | TGTGCCAGCAGTTCCTCGGACACCAACCTTCCCCAGCCCCAGCATTTT | CASSSSDTNLPQPQHF
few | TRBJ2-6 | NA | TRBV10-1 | TGCGCCAGCAGTGGGGGATCCTCTGGGGCCAACGTCCTGACTTTC | CASSGGSSGANVLTF
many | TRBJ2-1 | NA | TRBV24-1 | TGTGCCACCAGTGACACCAACTTCAATGAGCAGTTCTTC | CATSDTNFNEQFF
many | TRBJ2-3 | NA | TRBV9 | TGTGCCAGCAGCGGGCAGCTAGGGGAGTCCACAGATACGCAGTATTTT | CASSGQLGESTDTQYF
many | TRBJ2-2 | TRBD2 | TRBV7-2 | TGTGCCAGCAGCTTAATAGCGGGAGTGAACACCGGGGAGCTGTTTTTT | CASSLIAGVNTGELFF
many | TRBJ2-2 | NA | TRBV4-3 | TGCGCCAGCAGCCCGAGTTACAGGGTTTTCACCGGGGAGCTGTTTTTT | CASSPSYRVFTGELFF
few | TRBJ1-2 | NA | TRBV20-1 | TGCAGTGCCCTCATGGGGGCTAACTATGGCTACACCTTC | CSALMGANYGYTF
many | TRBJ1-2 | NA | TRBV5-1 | TGCGCCAGCCTTAGCTACACCTTC | CASLSYTF
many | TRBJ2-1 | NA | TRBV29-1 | TGCAGCGTTCTCGGTCGGGACTCCTCCTACAATGAGCAGTTCTTC | CSVLGRDSSYNEQFF